Following are 16 T cell receptor beta chains from one sample sequenced in a study of beta chain features in type 1 diabetes. Study-wide points: Across all four CD4+ subsets, people with type 1 diabetes showed modestly shorter TCRB CDR3s.

Antigen specificity for these receptors is unknown. Reverse transcription of all isolated RNA meant that expressed TCRB transcripts were sequenced. Only in-frame clones appear in the TCRdb table, and some are missing; sequencing was by immunoSEQ multiplex PCR. The table lists about 53,000 clones, 60% to 70% of them singletons. Sequencing was performed on stem cell memory CD4+ T cells from blood. All receptors derive from a young woman with type 1 diabetes.

This chain links TRBV21-1 with TRBJ2-5; the table names TRBD1, a call not compared with the DNA. TRBV21-1 has pseudogene status. The CDR3 is made up of 16 amino acids. CDR3 amino acids: CASSGGWTGRGETQYF. In DNA form, the CDR3 reads TGTGCCAGCAGCGGAGGATGGACAGGGCGGGGGGAGACCCAGTACTTC.

The chain carries TRBV27 and TRBJ2-5, with a weak D call TRBD2 (6 bases). CDR1 and CDR2 (germline): MNHEY, SMNVEV (reference sequence). The length of the CDR3 is 13 residues. V dropped 5 bases and J dropped 5 bases, with 12 bases sitting between them. CDR3 nucleotides: TGTGCCAGCAGTGCCGGGACTTGGGAGACCCAGTACTTC. This codes for CASSAGTWETQYF.

The J gene is TRBJ2-2, the V gene TRBV7-8, with TRBD2 matching over 8 bases. After removal of 4 bases from V and 5 bases from J, the junction contained 6 bases not matched to a gene. Germline CDR1 and CDR2: SGHVS and FQNEAQ. This CDR3 is built from 15 residues. The CDR3 DNA follows: TGTGCCAGCAGCTACAGCGGGAGTCATACCGGGGAGCTGTTTTTT. Translation: CASSYSGSHTGELFF.

This clone was recorded once. The J gene is TRBJ2-5, the V gene TRBV29-1, with D possibly being TRBD2 (6 bases). This CDR3 is built from 12 residues. Germline CDR1 SQVTM, CDR2 ANQGSEA. V lost 5 bases and J lost 5, with 12 bases in between. In DNA, the CDR3 is TGCAGCGTTAAGACGGGAGTGGAGACCCAGTACTTC. Translation: CSVKTGVETQYF.

The gene calls are TRBV27 and TRBJ1-1; 10 positions match TRBD1. This CDR3 comprises 15 residues. Losses at the gene ends were 4 bases for V and 5 bases for J; bases not matched to a gene: 7. Looked up from germline, CDR1 is MNHEY and CDR2 is SMNVEV (reference sequence). The CDR3 DNA is TGTGCCAGCAGTTCAGCCGGGACAGGGGAAACTGAAGCTTTCTTT. Translating it yields CASSSAGTGETEAFF.

V gene TRBV27 combines with J gene TRBJ1-1; 7 bases agree with TRBD1. The CDR3 totals 18 residues. V lost 2 bases and J lost 1; bases outside the gene matches: 13. The germline V gene encodes CDR1 MNHEY and CDR2 SMNVEV (reference sequence). In nucleotides, the CDR3 is TGTGCCAGCAGTTTAATCTACCGCCTTCCAGGGGGGAACACTGAAGCTTTCTTT. As protein: CASSLIYRLPGGNTEAFF.

The chain combines TRBV27 with TRBJ2-3; 10 bases line up with TRBD2. Trimming at V came to 2 bases and at J to 2 bases, leaving 1 base not matched to a gene. The CDR3 has 15 amino acids. CDR1 is MNHEY, CDR2 SMNVEV, per germline (reference sequence). The CDR3 bases are TGTGCCAGCAGTTTACTAGCGGGAGTCACAGATACGCAGTATTTT. This gives the protein CASSLLAGVTDTQYF.

The chain carries TRBV28 and TRBJ2-6; TRBD2 might be the D (7 bases). In germline, CDR1 is MDHEN, CDR2 SYDVKM. Trimming removed 7 bases from V and 2 bases from J, with 18 bases in between. The CDR3 contains 17 residues. CDR3 coding DNA: TGTGCCAGCACCAGGGAGGGGGGACGGGCTGGGGCCAACGTCCTGACTTTC. Protein product: CASTREGGRAGANVLTF.

This clone was seen only a few times. The chain joins TRBV2 to TRBJ1-1, with D possibly being TRBD1 (5 bases). Trimming removed 5 bases at V and 0 bases at J, with 7 bases between. This CDR3 comprises 13 residues. CDR1 and CDR2 from the germline V gene are SNHLY and FYNNEI. The CDR3 nucleotides are TGTGCCAGCAGTATGGACATGAACACTGAAGCTTTCTTT. Translated, it gives CASSMDMNTEAFF.

In DNA form, the CDR3 reads TGCAGCGTTGAAGATGGGGCACACTATGGCTACACCTTC. As protein: CSVEDGAHYGYTF. The J gene is TRBJ1-2, the V gene TRBV29-1; a possible D gene is TRBD1 (5 bases). Germline values: CDR1 SQVTM, CDR2 ANQGSEA. The CDR3 is 13 residues long. Trimming shortened V by 0 bases and J by 3 bases, and 8 bases separated the two germline ends. Full variable domain (remainder filled in from reference TRBV29-1 and TRBJ1-2): SAVISQKPSRDICQRGTSLTIQCQVDSQVTMMFWYRQQPGQSLTLIATANQGSEATYESGFVIDKFPISRPNLTFSTLTVSNMSPEDSSIYLCSVEDGAHYGYTFGSGTRLTVV.

The rearrangement joins TRBV21-1 to TRBJ2-7; TRBD2, as called in the table, went unchecked against the DNA. TRBV21-1 constitutes a pseudogene. The CDR3 is 9 residues long. The CDR3 reads CASSNPTGF. The CDR3 nucleotides read TGTGCCAGCAGCAATCCCACCGGCTTC.

The chain employs TRBV7-9 and TRBJ2-2; 7 bases line up with TRBD2. The CDR3 loop spans 16 amino acids. CDR1 is SEHNR, CDR2 FQNEAQ, per germline (reference sequence). The trim removed 7 bases at V and 2 bases at J, leaving 10 bases unmatched. CDR3 nucleotide sequence: TGTGCCAGCACCTTTCGGGGACTACAAAACACCGGGGAGCTGTTTTTT. This gives the protein CASTFRGLQNTGELFF.

The rearrangement links TRBV10-3 to TRBJ2-7; TRBD2 matches at 7 bases. The V gene end was trimmed by 10 bases and the J gene end by 0 bases; junction bases not matched to a gene: 15. In germline, CDR1 is ENHRY, CDR2 SYGVKD. The CDR3 runs to 16 residues. This chain's CDR3 is CATNSGAGFSSYEQYF. In DNA, the CDR3 is TGTGCCACCAACAGTGGAGCGGGATTCAGCTCCTACGAGCAGTACTTC.

The rearrangement uses TRBV28 and TRBJ1-1; 7 bases line up with TRBD1. The germline V gene has CDR1 MDHEN and CDR2 SYDVKM. With 5 bases clipped from V and 7 bases from J, the junction kept 10 bases outside the gene matches. This CDR3 is built from 14 residues. The CDR3 region has the DNA TGTGCCAGCAGTGACGGACAGGTCTGGGGTGAAGCTTTCTTT. Translating gives CASSDGQVWGEAFF.

DNA for the CDR3: TGTGCCAGCAGCCAACCCGACAGAAAACTAGAGACCCAGTACTTC. Translated, it gives CASSQPDRKLETQYF. The genes are TRBV28 and TRBJ2-5; TRBD1 is a possible D gene (5 bases). Germline loops: CDR1 MDHEN, CDR2 SYDVKM. CDR3 size: 15 residues. Trimming stripped 6 bases from V and 4 bases from J, with 18 bases between.

The rearrangement links TRBV19 to TRBJ1-5; tentatively, D is TRBD1 (6 bases). V lost 10 bases and J lost 0, with 19 bases in between. Germline V lookup: CDR1 LNHDA, CDR2 SQIVND (reference sequence). This CDR3 contains 16 residues. The CDR3 is CATSSRGPNSNQPQHF. The CDR3 nucleotides read TGTGCCACCTCCAGCAGGGGCCCAAATAGCAATCAGCCCCAGCATTTT.